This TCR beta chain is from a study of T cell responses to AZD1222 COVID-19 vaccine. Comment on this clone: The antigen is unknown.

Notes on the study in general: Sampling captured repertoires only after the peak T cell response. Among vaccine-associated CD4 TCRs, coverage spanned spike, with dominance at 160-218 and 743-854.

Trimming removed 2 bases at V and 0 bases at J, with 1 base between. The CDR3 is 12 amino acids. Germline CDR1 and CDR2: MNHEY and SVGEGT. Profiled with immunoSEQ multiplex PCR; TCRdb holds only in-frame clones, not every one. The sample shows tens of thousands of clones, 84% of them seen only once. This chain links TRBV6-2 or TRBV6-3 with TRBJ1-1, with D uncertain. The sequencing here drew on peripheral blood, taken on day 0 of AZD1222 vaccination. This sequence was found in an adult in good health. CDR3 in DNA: TGTGCCAGCAGTTACATGAACACTGAAGCTTTCTTT. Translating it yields CASSYMNTEAFF.